These T cell receptor beta chains were read from a single sample in a study of immune evolution from preneoplasia to lung adenocarcinoma. Some clones are missing from TCRdb's copy, which holds only in-frame ones; the method was immunoSEQ multiplex PCR. Seen here are about 6,300 clones, around 76% observed once, and the top ten hold approximately 12%. Sequences were obtained from FFPE minimally invasive lung adenocarcinoma tissue. The source is a person aged 65 to 85 with lung adenocarcinoma. The CDR3 runs from the conserved cysteine through the conserved F or W. D genes are given only for firm matches. Not all rows give a size; the values are once, few, many and, for expanded clones, a class.

NA	TRBJ2-7	NA	TRBV7-9	CASSQGSSGSDEQYF	TGTGCCAGCAGCCAAGGCTCTAGTGGGAGTGACGAGCAGTACTTC
NA	TRBJ1-2	NA	TRBV20-1	CSDREIYGYTF	TGCAGTGACAGGGAGATCTATGGCTACACCTTC
NA	TRBJ2-3	NA	TRBV4-3	CASSQDAGTDTQYF	TGCGCCAGCAGCCAAGATGCGGGCACAGATACGCAGTATTTT
NA	TRBJ2-7	few	TRBV27	CASSLKAGESSYEQYF	TGTGCCAGCAGTTTAAAAGCCGGCGAGAGCTCCTACGAGCAGTACTTC
NA	TRBJ1-3	NA	TRBV18	CASSPPFSTRNTIYF	TGTGCCAGCTCACCACCGTTCAGCACGAGAAACACCATATATTTT
NA	TRBJ1-2	NA	TRBV6-5	CASSQTVTGLYGYTF	TGTGCCAGCAGCCAAACGGTCACAGGGCTCTATGGCTACACCTTC
NA	TRBJ1-1	few	TRBV19	CASSIEGVNTEAFF	TGTGCCAGTAGTATAGAGGGGGTGAACACTGAAGCTTTCTTT
TRBD2	TRBJ2-1	NA	TRBV10-2	CATTSGSRAEQFF	TGCGCCACCACTAGCGGGAGTAGGGCTGAGCAGTTCTTC
NA	TRBJ1-1	few	TRBV6-6	CASSYSRVWDTEAFF	TGTGCCAGCAGTTACTCGAGAGTTTGGGACACTGAAGCTTTCTTT
NA	TRBJ1-5	NA	TRBV7-2	CASSLDSQQPQHF	TGTGCCAGCAGCTTGGACAGTCAACAGCCCCAGCATTTT
TRBD2	TRBJ2-3	large	TRBV29-1	CSSIPGAGVTDTQYF	TGCAGCTCAATACCCGGGGCGGGAGTCACAGATACGCAGTATTTT
NA	TRBJ1-6	NA	TRBV6-5	CASSPGIYNSPLHF	TGTGCCAGCAGTCCCGGGATTTATAATTCACCCCTCCACTTT
TRBD1	TRBJ2-6	NA	TRBV4-3	CASSQNLGQGAGANVLTF	TGCGCCAGCAGCCAGAATCTTGGACAGGGGGCTGGGGCCAACGTCCTGACTTTC
NA	TRBJ1-1	NA	TRBV4-3	CASSQGFRNTEAFF	TGCGCCAGCAGCCAAGGGTTCCGAAACACTGAAGCTTTCTTT
NA	TRBJ1-4	few	TRBV6-6	CASSYDSLGEKLFF	TGTGCCAGCAGTTATGATAGCTTGGGGGAAAAACTGTTTTTT
NA	TRBJ2-5	NA	TRBV7-3	CASSSTGKETQYF	TGTGCCAGCAGCTCGACAGGCAAAGAGACCCAGTACTTC
NA	TRBJ1-5	NA	TRBV6-6	CASASGLGGQPQHF	TGTGCCAGCGCTTCAGGGTTGGGCGGCCAGCCCCAGCATTTT
TRBD2	TRBJ2-5	NA	TRBV14	CASSQLAGGGQETQYF	TGTGCCAGCAGCCAGCTAGCGGGAGGAGGGCAAGAGACCCAGTACTTC